Each of the 7 T cell receptor beta chains below was sequenced from the same sample in a study of blood T cell repertoires in COVID-19. The repertoire was sequenced with immunoSEQ multiplex PCR; TCRdb's copy has only in-frame clones and lacks some. The data contain approximately 110,000 clones, over 70% of them singletons. Sequences were obtained from peripheral blood. The receptors originated from a woman between 45 and 60 years old with acute or convalescent COVID-19.

The chain links TRBV5-1 to TRBJ2-7; 9 positions agree with TRBD1. J lost 2 bases, V lost 0 bases, and 9 bases had no gene match. From germline, CDR1 is SGHRS and CDR2 YFSETQ. The CDR3 sequence is 17 residues long. CDR3 sequence: CASSLVSPGQGPYEQYF. The CDR3, as DNA: TGCGCCAGCAGCTTGGTTTCTCCGGGACAGGGACCCTACGAGCAGTACTTC.

This chain joins TRBV11-1 and TRBJ2-7; D remains ambiguous. The CDR3 consists of 15 residues. Trimming removed 1 base from V and 6 bases from J, with 16 bases in between. Germline lookup yields CDR1 SGHAT and CDR2 FQDESV (reference sequence). The CDR3 DNA sequence: TGTGCCAGCAGCTTAGGGCCCTCCGGGTCTATCGAGCAGTACTTC. It is translated as CASSLGPSGSIEQYF.

The chain recombines TRBV7-2 with TRBJ1-5; TRBD1 matches at 7 bases. CDR1 is SGHTA and CDR2 is FQGNSA in the germline V gene. The CDR3 loop spans 17 amino acids. The V gene end was trimmed by 4 bases and the J gene end by 0 bases; junction bases not matched to a gene: 9. This CDR3 reads CASSSTDRAYSNQPQHF. The CDR3 DNA follows: TGTGCCAGCAGCTCCACCGACAGGGCCTATAGCAATCAGCCCCAGCATTTT.

This clone was detected many times. This rearrangement joins TRBV18 to TRBJ2-7; TRBD1 matches 8 bases. Germline CDR1 KGHSH, CDR2 LQKENI. CDR3 length equals 15 residues. V lost 3 bases and J lost 3; bases outside the gene matches: 7. CDR3 protein: CASSPVGQGGYEQYF. In DNA, the CDR3 is TGTGCCAGCTCACCGGTTGGACAGGGAGGCTACGAGCAGTACTTC.

There are a few counts of this clone. The chain is built from TRBV19 and TRBJ1-3, with 10 nucleotides matching TRBD1. CDR3 length equals 15 residues. V shed 9 bases and J 7 bases; nucleotides not matched to a gene: 12. Germline CDR1 LNHDA, CDR2 SQIVND (reference sequence). The DNA of the CDR3 is TGTGCCAGCTTTCCCCGGGACAGGGGATGGAACACCATATATTTT. Its translation is CASFPRDRGWNTIYF.

The chain carries TRBV7-9 and TRBJ1-1; 9 bases fit TRBD1. CDR1 is SEHNR, CDR2 FQNEAQ, per germline (reference sequence). The V segment lost 4 bases and the J segment 2 bases; nucleotides outside the gene matches: 5. The CDR3 runs to 15 residues. Here the CDR3 DNA reads TGTGCCAGCAGCTATTGGACAGGGGCTAACACTGAAGCTTTCTTT. Encoded protein: CASSYWTGANTEAFF.

V and J are TRBV5-1 and TRBJ1-1, with 8 bases aligning to TRBD1. The CDR3 extends over 16 amino acids. With V trimmed by 0 bases and J by 2 bases, 6 bases remained unmatched. Germline V gene sequence: CDR1 SGHRS, CDR2 YFSETQ. CDR3 DNA sequence: TGCGCCAGCAGCTTGGTCCCACAGGGGGAAAACACTGAAGCTTTCTTT. Protein product: CASSLVPQGENTEAFF.